This T cell receptor (beta chain) originates from a study of graft-versus-host responses after intestinal transplantation. Concerning this clone itself: Its cognate antigen is unknown.

Germline-derived CDR1 and CDR2 are LNHDA and SQIVND (reference sequence). This CDR3 region has 15 residues. V was shortened by 7 bases and J by 3 bases, with 16 bases between the two germline ends. Only in-frame clones appear in the TCRdb table, and some are missing; sequencing was by immunoSEQ multiplex PCR. The sample holds approximately 85,000 clones, 80% to 95% seen once. The V call is TRBV19, the J call TRBJ2-1; a weak D match, TRBD2 (6 bases). The sequencing here drew on unstimulated CD8+ T cells sorted from spleen or lymph node cells, taken before transplant. This clonotype was sampled from a human donor who was the organ donor for an intestinal transplant. Written as DNA, the CDR3 is TGTGCCAGTACCGCTCGCCACGGGGGCTACAATGAGCAGTTCTTC. This codes for CASTARHGGYNEQFF.